The following is a TCR beta chain sequence with its context. Researchers took RNA transcripts and amplified the TCR beta CDR3 regions from them. A first-round RT-PCR of the TCR CDR3 used the HTBI primer set. TCRdb re-derived calls from the multiplex PCR reads in MiXCR, one entry per CDR3 protein. In the table there are 550,000 to 850,000 distinct CDR3 sequences, about 19% of which are singletons. Germline V CDR1 and CDR2: SGHRS, YFSETQ. The CDR3 consists of 16 residues. J was trimmed by 6 bases and V by 4 bases; bases with no gene match: 6. Clinical symptoms, serum thyroxine and TRAb, thyroid ultrasound and orbital computed tomography were used for the diagnoses. This sample is part of a study of T cells in Graves' hyperthyroidism and ophthalmopathy.

The sequenced sample was blood. The receptor was derived from a woman in her forties or fifties with Graves' hyperthyroidism that later progressed to Graves' ophthalmopathy. The chain links TRBV5-1 to TRBJ2-1; TRBD2 matches at 14 bases. The CDR3 region is CASSVEGLAGGNEQFF. CDR3 DNA: TGCGCCAGCAGCGTGGAAGGACTAGCGGGGGGCAATGAGCAGTTCTTC.